These T cell receptor beta chains were read from a single sample in a study of T cell responses to AZD1222 COVID-19 vaccine. Clones were sequenced by immunoSEQ multiplex PCR, and TCRdb holds only the in-frame ones, with some missing. The sample records 150,000 or so clones, roughly 88% being singletons. The sequencing used peripheral blood, collected on day 0 of AZD1222 vaccination. The receptors here all came from an adult in good health. Both conserved end residues are part of each CDR3. Fields, in order: clone size, D gene, J gene, V gene, CDR3 protein, CDR3 DNA. A D gene is named only where the DNA matches it firmly. Clone size is not always given. Where it is, it says once, few, many or a class for expanded clones.

>.|TRBD1|TRBJ2-3|TRBV4-1
CASRPGTAASTDTQYF
TGCGCCAGCAGACCCGGGACAGCCGCTAGCACAGATACGCAGTATTTT
>.|.|TRBJ1-4|TRBV12-3/TRBV12-4
CASSLRRSGLFF
TGTGCCAGCAGTCTGCGTCGGTCGGGACTGTTTTTT
>.|.|TRBJ2-3|TRBV15
CATSSRFRAQYF
TGTGCCACCAGCAGTAGGTTCCGTGCGCAGTATTTT
>once|.|TRBJ1-2|TRBV2
CASRRDPGVNYGYTF
TGTGCCAGCAGACGGGACCCCGGCGTAAACTATGGCTACACCTTC
>few|TRBD1|TRBJ1-2|TRBV29-1
CSVEAGTGDGYTF
TGCAGCGTTGAAGCCGGGACAGGAGATGGCTACACCTTC
>few|.|TRBJ1-1|TRBV9
CASSRDPQNTEAFF
TGTGCCAGCAGCCGGGACCCACAGAACACTGAAGCTTTCTTT
>.|TRBD1|TRBJ2-2|TRBV19
CASTRDRVTGELFF
TGTGCCAGTACCCGGGACAGGGTGACCGGGGAGCTGTTTTTT
>.|TRBD2|TRBJ2-7|TRBV6-5
CASSTRGGSSYEQYF
TGTGCCAGCAGCACCCGCGGGGGGAGCTCCTACGAGCAGTACTTC
>.|TRBD1|TRBJ2-7|TRBV4-2
CASSQGTAGVGDEQYF
TGTGCCAGCAGCCAGGGGACAGCAGGGGTCGGGGACGAGCAGTACTTC
>.|TRBD1|TRBJ1-2|TRBV11-2
CASSYRDRIYTF
TGTGCCAGCAGCTACCGGGACAGAATCTACACCTTC
>.|.|TRBJ2-5|TRBV6-5
CATKGSPSRETQYF
TGTGCCACCAAGGGCTCCCCTTCGCGAGAGACCCAGTACTTC
>.|.|TRBJ1-1|TRBV27
CASSLQGMGTEAFF
TGTGCCAGCAGTTTACAGGGTATGGGCACTGAAGCTTTCTTT
>.|.|TRBJ1-3|TRBV6-6
CATNPGNTIYF
TGTGCCACCAACCCCGGAAACACCATATATTTT
>.|.|TRBJ2-7|TRBV19
CASSPDWRPYEQYF
TGTGCCAGTAGTCCAGACTGGCGGCCCTACGAGCAGTACTTC
>.|TRBD1|TRBJ1-1|TRBV6-5
CASSYGTGTNTEAFF
TGTGCCAGCAGTTACGGGACAGGAACGAACACTGAAGCTTTCTTT
>.|TRBD2|TRBJ2-7|TRBV2
CASRLLAGSTYEQYF
TGTGCCAGCAGATTGCTAGCGGGTTCTACCTACGAGCAGTACTTC